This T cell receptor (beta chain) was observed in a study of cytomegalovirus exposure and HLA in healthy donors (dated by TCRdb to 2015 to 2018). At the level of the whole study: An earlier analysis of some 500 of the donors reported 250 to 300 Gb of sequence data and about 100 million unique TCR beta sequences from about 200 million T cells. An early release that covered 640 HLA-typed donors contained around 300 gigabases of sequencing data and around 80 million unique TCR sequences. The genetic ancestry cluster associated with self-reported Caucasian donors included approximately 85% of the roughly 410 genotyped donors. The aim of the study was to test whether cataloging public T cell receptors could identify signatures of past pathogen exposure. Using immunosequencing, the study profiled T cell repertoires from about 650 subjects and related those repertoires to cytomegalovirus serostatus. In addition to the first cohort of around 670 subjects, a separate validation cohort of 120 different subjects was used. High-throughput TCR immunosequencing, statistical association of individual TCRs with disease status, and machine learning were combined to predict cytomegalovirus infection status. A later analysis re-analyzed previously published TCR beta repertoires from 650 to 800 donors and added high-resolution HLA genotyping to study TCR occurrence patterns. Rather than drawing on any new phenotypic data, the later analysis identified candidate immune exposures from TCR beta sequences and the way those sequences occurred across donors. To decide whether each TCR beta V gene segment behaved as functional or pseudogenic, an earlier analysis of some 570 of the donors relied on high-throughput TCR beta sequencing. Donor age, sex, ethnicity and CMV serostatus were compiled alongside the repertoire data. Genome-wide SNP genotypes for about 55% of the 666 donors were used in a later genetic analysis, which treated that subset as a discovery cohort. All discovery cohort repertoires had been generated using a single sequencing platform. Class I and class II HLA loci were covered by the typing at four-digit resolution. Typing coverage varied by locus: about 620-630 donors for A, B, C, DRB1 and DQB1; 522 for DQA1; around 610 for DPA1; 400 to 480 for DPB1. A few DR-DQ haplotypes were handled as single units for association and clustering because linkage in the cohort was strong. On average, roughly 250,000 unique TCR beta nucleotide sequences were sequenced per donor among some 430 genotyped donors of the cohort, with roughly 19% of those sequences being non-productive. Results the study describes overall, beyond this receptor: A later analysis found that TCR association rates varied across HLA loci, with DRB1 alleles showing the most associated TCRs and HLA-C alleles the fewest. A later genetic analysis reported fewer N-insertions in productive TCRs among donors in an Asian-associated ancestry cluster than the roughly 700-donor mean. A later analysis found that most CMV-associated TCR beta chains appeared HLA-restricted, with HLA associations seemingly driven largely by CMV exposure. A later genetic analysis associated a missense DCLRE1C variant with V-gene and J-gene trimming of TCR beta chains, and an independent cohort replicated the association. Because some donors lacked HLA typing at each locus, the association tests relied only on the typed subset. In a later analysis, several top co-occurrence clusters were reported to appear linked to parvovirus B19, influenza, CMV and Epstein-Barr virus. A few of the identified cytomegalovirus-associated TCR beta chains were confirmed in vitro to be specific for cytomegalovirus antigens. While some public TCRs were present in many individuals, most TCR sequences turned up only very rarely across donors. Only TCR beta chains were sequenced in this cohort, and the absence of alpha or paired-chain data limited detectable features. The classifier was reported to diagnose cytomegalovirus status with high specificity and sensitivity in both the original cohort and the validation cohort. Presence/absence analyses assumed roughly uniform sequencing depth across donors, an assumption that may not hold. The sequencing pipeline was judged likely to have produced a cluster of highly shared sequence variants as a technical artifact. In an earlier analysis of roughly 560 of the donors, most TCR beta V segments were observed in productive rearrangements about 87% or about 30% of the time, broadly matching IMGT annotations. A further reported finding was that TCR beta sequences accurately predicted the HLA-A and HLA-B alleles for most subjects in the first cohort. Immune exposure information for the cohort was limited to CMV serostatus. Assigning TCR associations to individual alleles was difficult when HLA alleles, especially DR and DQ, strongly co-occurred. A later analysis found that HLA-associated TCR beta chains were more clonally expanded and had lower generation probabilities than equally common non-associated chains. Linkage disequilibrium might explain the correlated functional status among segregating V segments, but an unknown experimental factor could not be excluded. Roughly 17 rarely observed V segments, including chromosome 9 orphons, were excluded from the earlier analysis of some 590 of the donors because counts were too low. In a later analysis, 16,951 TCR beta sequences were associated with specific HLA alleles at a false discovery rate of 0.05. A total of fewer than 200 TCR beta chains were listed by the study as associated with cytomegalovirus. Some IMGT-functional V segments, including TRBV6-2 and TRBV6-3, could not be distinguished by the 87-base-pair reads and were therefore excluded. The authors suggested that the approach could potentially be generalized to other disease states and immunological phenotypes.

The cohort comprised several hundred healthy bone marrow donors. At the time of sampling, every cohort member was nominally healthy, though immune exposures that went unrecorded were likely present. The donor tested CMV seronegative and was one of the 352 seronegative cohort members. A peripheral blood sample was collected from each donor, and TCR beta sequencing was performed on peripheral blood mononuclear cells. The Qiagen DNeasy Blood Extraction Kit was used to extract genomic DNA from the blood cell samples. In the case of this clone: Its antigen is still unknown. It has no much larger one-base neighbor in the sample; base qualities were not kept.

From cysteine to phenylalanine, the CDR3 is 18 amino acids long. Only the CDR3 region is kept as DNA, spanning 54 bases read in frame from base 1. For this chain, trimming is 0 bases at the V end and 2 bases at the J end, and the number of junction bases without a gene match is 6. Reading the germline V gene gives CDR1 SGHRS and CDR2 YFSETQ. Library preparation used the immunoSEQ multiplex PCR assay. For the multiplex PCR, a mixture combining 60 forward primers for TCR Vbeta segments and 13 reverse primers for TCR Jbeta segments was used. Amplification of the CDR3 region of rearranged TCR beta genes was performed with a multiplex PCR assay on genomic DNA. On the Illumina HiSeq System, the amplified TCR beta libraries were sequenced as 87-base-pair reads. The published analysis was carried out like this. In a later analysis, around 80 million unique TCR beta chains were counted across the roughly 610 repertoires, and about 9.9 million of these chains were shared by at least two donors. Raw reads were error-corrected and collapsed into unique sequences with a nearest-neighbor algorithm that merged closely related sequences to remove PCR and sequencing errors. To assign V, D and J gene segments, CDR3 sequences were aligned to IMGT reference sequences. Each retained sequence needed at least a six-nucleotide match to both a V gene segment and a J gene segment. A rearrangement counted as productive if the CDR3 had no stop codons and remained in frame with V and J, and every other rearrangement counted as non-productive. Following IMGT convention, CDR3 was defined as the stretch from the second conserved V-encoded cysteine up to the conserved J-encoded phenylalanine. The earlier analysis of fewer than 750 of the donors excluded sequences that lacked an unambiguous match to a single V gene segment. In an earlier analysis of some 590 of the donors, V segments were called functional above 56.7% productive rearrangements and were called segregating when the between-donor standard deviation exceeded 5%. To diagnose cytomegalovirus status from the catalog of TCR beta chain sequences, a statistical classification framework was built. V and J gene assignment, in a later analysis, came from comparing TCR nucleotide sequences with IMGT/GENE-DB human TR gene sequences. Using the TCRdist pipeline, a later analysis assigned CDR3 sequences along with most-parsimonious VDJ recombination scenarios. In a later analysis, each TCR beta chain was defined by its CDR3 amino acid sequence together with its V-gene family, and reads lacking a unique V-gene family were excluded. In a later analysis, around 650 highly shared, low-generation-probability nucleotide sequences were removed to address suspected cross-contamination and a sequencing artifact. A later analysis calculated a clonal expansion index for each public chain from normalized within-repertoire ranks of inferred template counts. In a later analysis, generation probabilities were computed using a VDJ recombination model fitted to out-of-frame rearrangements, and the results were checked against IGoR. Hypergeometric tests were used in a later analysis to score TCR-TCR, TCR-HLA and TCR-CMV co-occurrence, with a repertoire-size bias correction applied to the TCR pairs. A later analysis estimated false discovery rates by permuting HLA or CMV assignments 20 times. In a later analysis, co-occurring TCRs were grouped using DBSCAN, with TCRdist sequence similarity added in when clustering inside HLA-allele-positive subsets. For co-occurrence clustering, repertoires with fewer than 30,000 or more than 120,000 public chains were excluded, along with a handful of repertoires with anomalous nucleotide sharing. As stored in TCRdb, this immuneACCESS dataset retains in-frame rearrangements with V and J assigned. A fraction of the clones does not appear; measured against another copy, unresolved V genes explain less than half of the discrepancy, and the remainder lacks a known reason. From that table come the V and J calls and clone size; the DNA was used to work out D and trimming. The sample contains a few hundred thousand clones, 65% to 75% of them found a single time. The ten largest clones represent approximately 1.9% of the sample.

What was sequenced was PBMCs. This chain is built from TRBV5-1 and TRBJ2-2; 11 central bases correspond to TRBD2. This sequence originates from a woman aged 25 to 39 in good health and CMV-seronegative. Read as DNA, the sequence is TGCGCCAGCAGCTTGGCTTCACTAGCGGGGGTCAACACCGGGGAGCTGTTTTTT. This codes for CASSLASLAGVNTGELFF.